One sample yielded the 21 T cell receptor beta chains listed below, sequenced in a study of identical twins. TCRdb fed the 5' RACE reads into MiXCR, producing one record per CDR3 protein. The data show 420,000 or so distinct CDR3 sequences, about a fifth seen once. Specimen: naive T cells sorted from blood. Receptors originate from a man aged 50 to 59 in good health.

This clonotype has a count of ten or more. The V and J genes are TRBV20-1 and TRBJ2-7, with D tentatively TRBD1 (6 bases). CDR1 is DFQATT and CDR2 is SNEGSKA in the germline V gene (reference sequence). Trimming pared 2 bases from V and 2 bases from J, leaving 13 bases between. This CDR3 contains 14 residues. CDR3: CSARTRDITYEQYF. The CDR3 DNA is TGCAGTGCTAGAACCCGGGACATCACCTACGAGCAGTACTTC.

The table lists this clonotype with many counts. The CDR3 reads CASSLSGGTVSNQPQHF. The CDR3 DNA follows: TGTGCCAGCAGTTTATCGGGGGGGACGGTCAGCAATCAGCCCCAGCATTTT. This sequence joins TRBV27 and TRBJ1-5, with a tentative D call TRBD1 (5 bases). V dropped 0 bases and J dropped 1 base, with 13 bases sitting between them. Germline values: CDR1 MNHEY, CDR2 SMNVEV (reference sequence). CDR3 length equals 17 residues.

In this sample, this clonotype turned up many times. J is TRBJ2-1 and V is TRBV28; 11 bases line up with TRBD2. CDR3 size: 17 residues. The germline V gene has CDR1 MDHEN and CDR2 SYDVKM. V gave up 6 bases and J gave up 4 bases; unmatched junction bases: 11. The CDR3 loop is CASRGGPGLAAYNEQFF. DNA for the CDR3: TGTGCCAGCAGGGGGGGACCGGGACTAGCGGCATACAATGAGCAGTTCTTC.

The sample holds a few counts of this clonotype. This chain links TRBV15 with TRBJ2-2, with a possible D match to TRBD1 (6 bases). Germline CDR1 LNHNV, CDR2 YYDKDF (reference sequence). With 5 bases removed from V and 0 bases from J, the gap between germline ends came to 22 bases. This CDR3 has 19 residues. Written as DNA, the CDR3 is TGTGCCACCAGCGCACTAGGGACACCAGATCACGCGAACACCGGGGAGCTGTTTTTT. As protein: CATSALGTPDHANTGELFF.

This clonotype was found many times. The chain has TRBV7-8 and TRBJ2-2; TRBD2 matches at 14 bases. The CDR3 runs to 18 residues. CDR1 and CDR2 from the germline V gene are SGHVS and FQNEAQ. The V gene end was trimmed by 4 bases and the J gene end by 7 bases; junction bases not matched to a gene: 11. The CDR3 DNA reads as TGTGCCAGCAGCTACTCTTGGGGGACTAGCGGGGGTAACGGGGAGCTGTTTTTT. Its protein is CASSYSWGTSGGNGELFF.

The chain employs TRBV7-2 and TRBJ2-3, with no clear D. Germline assignment: CDR1 SGHTA and CDR2 FQGNSA. V was cut by 2 bases and J by 1 base, with 7 bases left in between. The CDR3 consists of 14 residues. The CDR3: CASSLNDRTDTQYF. The CDR3 DNA is TGTGCCAGCAGCTTAAATGATCGCACAGATACGCAGTATTTT.

This clonotype was detected a few times. The V gene is TRBV11-3, the J gene TRBJ2-5; perhaps TRBD1 as D (7 bases). CDR3 length: 14 amino acids. Trimming left V 2 bases short and J 7 bases short, with 14 bases between. Germline-derived CDR1 and CDR2 are SGHNT and YENEEA. The CDR3 sequence: CASSLTGEVGTQYF. In DNA form, the CDR3 reads TGTGCCAGCAGCTTAACAGGGGAGGTCGGGACCCAGTACTTC.

This clonotype was found many times. The chain links TRBV20-1 to TRBJ2-3; 9 bases are shared with TRBD1. This CDR3 has 13 amino acids. Germline V gene sequence: CDR1 DFQATT, CDR2 SNEGSKA (reference sequence). V lost 5 bases, J lost 1 base, and 1 base stayed unmatched. The CDR3 is CSARQGGTDTQYF. CDR3 sequence (DNA): TGCAGTGCTCGACAGGGGGGCACAGATACGCAGTATTTT.

This clonotype was counted ten times or more. This sequence joins TRBV20-1 and TRBJ2-1; 16 bases line up with TRBD2. The length of the CDR3 is 20 residues. Per germline, CDR1 DFQATT and CDR2 SNEGSKA (reference sequence). The V and J ends lost 0 bases and 1 base, in that order; junction bases with no gene match: 9. The CDR3 DNA reads TGCAGTGCTAGAGATCAGTTGGGACTAGCGGGAGGGCCTTCCTACAATGAGCAGTTCTTC. This gives the protein CSARDQLGLAGGPSYNEQFF.

In this sample, this clonotype turned up many times. The V call is TRBV6-1, the J call TRBJ1-1; no firm D call. V lost 5 bases to trimming and J lost 1 base, with 8 bases between them. CDR3 size: 13 residues. The germline CDR1 and CDR2 sequences are MNHNS and SASEGT. The CDR3 protein is CASSRVPNTEAFF. For the CDR3, the DNA is TGTGCCAGCAGTAGGGTACCGAACACTGAAGCTTTCTTT.

The chain is built from TRBV30 and TRBJ1-5; D is unclear. Germline loops: CDR1 GTSNPN, CDR2 SVGIG (reference sequence). The CDR3 loop spans 13 amino acids. The germline V and J ends were trimmed by 4 bases and 2 bases, with 9 bases remaining between them. The CDR3 region has the DNA TGTGCCTGGAATGAGGGTGGCAATCAGCCCCAGCATTTT. It translates to CAWNEGGNQPQHF.

This clonotype has a count of ten or more. V usage is TRBV4-2 and J usage is TRBJ2-5, with TRBD2 matching 10 bases. Germline trimming cut 0 bases from V and 6 bases from J; bases unmatched to any gene: 7. Germline V CDR1 and CDR2: LGHNA, YNFKEQ. The CDR3 has 16 residues. The CDR3 sequence is CASSQESGGALKTQYF. The CDR3 DNA follows: TGTGCCAGCAGCCAAGAAAGCGGGGGGGCCCTGAAGACCCAGTACTTC.

This clonotype appeared a few times. CDR3 sequence (DNA): TGTGCCAGCAGTTTCGGGCACCCTTCTAACTATGGCTACACCTTC. Amino acids: CASSFGHPSNYGYTF. V is TRBV27 and J is TRBJ1-2; D unresolved. The CDR3 has 15 amino acids. V was clipped by 3 bases and J by 0 bases, with 11 bases between them. The V gene's germline CDR1 is MNHEY and CDR2 SMNVEV (reference sequence).

The table lists this clonotype with many counts. V and J are TRBV9 and TRBJ2-2, with 8 bases matching TRBD2. The V segment lost 3 bases and the J segment 7 bases; nucleotides outside the gene matches: 8. Germline V CDR1 and CDR2: SGDLS, YYNGEE. CDR3 length equals 15 residues. The CDR3 loop is CASSGPGRADGELFF. The CDR3 DNA reads TGTGCCAGCAGCGGCCCCGGGAGGGCCGACGGGGAGCTGTTTTTT.

This clonotype has just a few counts. Given a much more abundant clone one base away, this may be a read error. The CDR3 loop is CASSFWGANQPQHF. The CDR3 coding sequence is TGTGCCAGCAGCTTTTGGGGGGCCAATCAGCCCCAGCATTTT. This sequence joins TRBV7-2 and TRBJ1-5; maybe TRBD1 (6 bases). This CDR3 has 14 residues. Trimming pared 3 bases from V and 3 bases from J, leaving 9 bases between. The germline gives CDR1 SGHTA, CDR2 FQGNSA.

Many counts were recorded for this clonotype. V usage is TRBV5-1 and J usage is TRBJ2-7, with 7 bases matching TRBD2. Germline V gene sequence: CDR1 SGHRS, CDR2 YFSETQ. The V and J ends lost 0 bases and 7 bases, in that order; junction bases with no gene match: 7. The CDR3 is 14 residues long. CDR3 nucleotides: TGCGCCAGCAGCTTGGACCGGGACTACGGGGAGCAGTACTTC. As protein: CASSLDRDYGEQYF.

The chain uses TRBV27 and TRBJ1-2; 8 bases line up with TRBD1. This CDR3 spans 13 amino acids. CDR1 and CDR2 (germline): MNHEY, SMNVEV (reference sequence). The V and J ends lost 3 bases and 7 bases, in that order; junction bases with no gene match: 4. The CDR3 loop is CASSFAGGFGYTF. CDR3 DNA sequence: TGTGCCAGCAGTTTTGCAGGGGGCTTTGGCTACACCTTC.

Comment on this clonotype: This may be a read error, as it is one base from a much larger clone. The J gene is TRBJ1-3, the V gene TRBV7-6; D possibly corresponds to TRBD1 (6 bases). CDR3 length: 16 amino acids. Germline CDR1 reads SGHVS; CDR2 reads FNYEAQ. CDR3 sequence (DNA): TGTGCCAGCAGCTTACTTTCTGGGGGCATAGGAAACACCACATATTTT. It encodes CASSLLSGGIGNTTYF.

This clonotype was counted at least ten times. The chain is built from TRBV15 and TRBJ2-4; D remains ambiguous. This CDR3 is built from 13 residues. Germline CDR1 reads LNHNV; CDR2 reads YYDKDF (reference sequence). The V and J ends lost 0 bases and 11 bases respectively, with 11 bases between them. The CDR3 is CATSREILGFQYF. The CDR3 bases are TGTGCCACCAGCAGAGAGATATTGGGATTTCAGTACTTC.

There are many counts of this clonotype. The chain carries TRBV10-3 and TRBJ2-3; D possibly corresponds to TRBD2 (5 bases). V was cut by 6 bases and J by 2 bases, with 12 bases left in between. The CDR3 spans 14 residues. Germline CDR1 is ENHRY and CDR2 is SYGVKD. CDR3 amino acids: CAIRPGSPTDTQYF. DNA for the CDR3: TGTGCCATCAGGCCGGGATCCCCCACAGATACGCAGTATTTT.

The chain links TRBV6-6 to TRBJ1-2; no reliable D call. Germline values: CDR1 MNHNY, CDR2 SVGAGI (reference sequence). V was shortened by 8 bases and J by 2 bases, with 6 bases between the two germline ends. The CDR3 runs to 11 residues. CDR3 protein: CASQQNYGYTF. The CDR3 nucleotides are TGTGCCAGCCAGCAGAACTATGGCTACACCTTC.